The T cell receptor beta chain described here comes from a study of T cells after posttransplantation cyclophosphamide. The method was immunoSEQ multiplex PCR; TCRdb's version includes in-frame clones alone and lacks a portion of them. The repertoire consists of 10,000 to 15,000 clones, with over 80% occurring once and the leading ten covering roughly 0.91%. This clone was observed once. Its antigen is not identified. The CDR3 runs 17 residues. The V segment lost 3 bases and the J segment 8 bases; nucleotides outside the gene matches: 17. In germline, CDR1 is KGHSH, CDR2 LQKENI. General study points: Recipient CMV seropositivity and CMV reactivation strongly tracked TRB clonality.

The sequenced sample consisted of memory CD4+ T cells sorted from PBMCs. The rearrangement links TRBV18 to TRBJ2-3; 7 bases are a match to TRBD2. The origin of this receptor is a man aged 50-59 years in good health, CMV-negative, and a related stem cell transplant donor. CDR3 bases: TGTGCCAGCTCACCCGTCCTAGCTAGCGGCGCCGGTAGTACGCAGTATTTT. This codes for CASSPVLASGAGSTQYF. The full variable domain, in which reference TRBV18 and TRBJ2-3 provide the parts outside the CDR3, is NAGVMQNPRHLVRRRGQEARLRCSPMKGHSHVYWYRQLPEEGLKFMVYLQKENIIDESGMPKERFSAEFPKEGPSILRIQQVVRGDSAAYFCASSPVLASGAGSTQYFGPGTRLTVL.